A single sample is the source of the 26 T cell receptor beta chains below, sequenced in a study of blood T cell repertoires in COVID-19. Data came from immunoSEQ multiplex PCR; TCRdb stores just in-frame clones and leaves some out. The sample records about 34,000 clones, 65% to 85% being singletons. Sequencing input: peripheral blood. The source is a man between 65 and 85 years old with COVID-19, enrolled during active disease.

This sequence joins TRBV3-1 (or the pseudogene TRBV3-2) and TRBJ1-1, with D tentatively TRBD1 (5 bases). Germline values: CDR1 LGHDT, CDR2 YNNKEL (reference sequence). The CDR3 covers 15 residues. Trimming left V 2 bases short and J 5 bases short, with 15 bases between. The CDR3 DNA is TGTGCCAGCAGCCAAATTCCCAGGGTCGGAACTGAAGCTTTCTTT. Translating gives CASSQIPRVGTEAFF.

The CDR3 protein is CASSQVGGEKKAFF. The DNA for the CDR3 is TGCGCCAGCAGCCAAGTGGGGGGGGAGAAGAAAGCTTTCTTT. This chain joins TRBV4-3 and TRBJ1-1; D may be TRBD1 (5 bases). V was cut by 1 base and J by 9 bases, with 15 bases left in between. The germline CDR1 and CDR2 sequences are LGHNA and YSLEER. The CDR3 runs 14 residues.

J is TRBJ2-7 and V is TRBV5-6; tentatively, D is TRBD2 (6 bases). CDR3 size: 15 residues. With 2 bases removed from V and 6 bases from J, the gap between germline ends came to 18 bases. Germline loops: CDR1 SGHDT, CDR2 YYEEEE. DNA for the CDR3: TGTGCCAGCAGCTTTCGCATCCGGGGGACGGCCGAGCAGTACTTC. Translating it yields CASSFRIRGTAEQYF.

The chain recombines TRBV7-2 with TRBJ2-1, with TRBD2 matching 7 bases. The CDR3 runs 17 residues. With V trimmed by 3 bases and J by 0 bases, 8 bases remained unmatched. CDR1 and CDR2 from the germline V gene are SGHTA and FQGNSA. This CDR3 is CASSFPPGGSSYNEQFF. The DNA of the CDR3 is TGTGCCAGCAGCTTTCCGCCGGGCGGGAGCTCCTACAATGAGCAGTTCTTC.

This clone was observed once. The V gene is TRBV5-6, the J gene TRBJ2-2; the match to TRBD1 covers 7 bases. Germline V CDR1 and CDR2: SGHDT, YYEEEE. The CDR3 spans 16 residues. V lost 5 bases to trimming and J lost 0 bases; unmatched junction nucleotides: 7. This CDR3 is CASSTLGQTNTGELFF. CDR3 in DNA: TGTGCCAGCAGTACGTTGGGACAGACGAACACCGGGGAGCTGTTTTTT.

The CDR3 loop reads CASSLVQGSYEQYF. The CDR3 DNA sequence: TGTGCCAGCAGCTTAGTGCAGGGATCCTACGAGCAGTACTTC. This rearrangement joins TRBV7-2 to TRBJ2-7; a possible D gene is TRBD1 (5 bases). V was shortened by 1 base and J by 1 base, with 8 bases between the two germline ends. Germline V gene sequence: CDR1 SGHTA, CDR2 FQGNSA. The CDR3 totals 14 residues.

This sequence joins TRBV10-3 and TRBJ1-1; 9 bases agree with TRBD1. The CDR3 is 18 residues long. Germline V gives CDR1 ENHRY, CDR2 SYGVKD. Germline trimming cut 0 bases from V and 0 bases from J; bases unmatched to any gene: 8. Written as DNA, the CDR3 is TGTGCCATCAGTGAGTCGAGGGGGACAGGGAATATGAACACTGAAGCTTTCTTT. Its protein product is CAISESRGTGNMNTEAFF.

The chain links TRBV20-1 to TRBJ1-1; D not certain. The CDR3 runs 11 residues. V gave up 6 bases and J gave up 6 bases, with 11 bases separating them. Germline V gene sequence: CDR1 DFQATT, CDR2 SNEGSKA (reference sequence). The CDR3 spells CSAPEVAEAFF. DNA of the CDR3: TGCAGTGCCCCTGAGGTAGCTGAAGCTTTCTTT.

The genes are TRBV7-9 and TRBJ2-1, with 8 bases fitting TRBD2. Trimming took 5 bases from V and 10 from J; bases not matched to a gene: 10. Germline V gene lookup returns CDR1 SEHNR and CDR2 FQNEAQ (reference sequence). The CDR3 is 14 amino acids. The CDR3 DNA reads as TGTGCCAGCAGCCCCGCTAGCGGGCGTGCGGAGCAGTTCTTC. Protein: CASSPASGRAEQFF.

The chain uses TRBV19 and TRBJ2-1, with a weak D call TRBD2 (5 bases). V was pared by 8 bases and J by 4 bases, with 18 bases between. CDR1 LNHDA and CDR2 SQIVND come from the germline V gene (reference sequence). CDR3 length: 15 amino acids. The CDR3 DNA follows: TGTGCCAGTGGGCGCGGGTCGGCAGCTTACAATGAGCAGTTCTTC. Amino acid sequence: CASGRGSAAYNEQFF.

The chain is built from TRBV4-2 and TRBJ2-1; 12 bases map to TRBD2. CDR3 size: 16 residues. Germline CDR1 reads LGHNA; CDR2 reads YNFKEQ. V was pared by 2 bases and J by 4 bases, with 3 bases of the junction left unmatched. CDR3 coding DNA: TGTGCCAGCAGCCAAAGGACTAGCGGGATTTACAATGAGCAGTTCTTC. Encoded protein: CASSQRTSGIYNEQFF.

The chain has TRBV28 and TRBJ1-2, with D perhaps matching TRBD1 (6 bases). The V end was cut by 7 bases, the J end by 8 bases, with 17 bases between. The CDR3 extends over 13 amino acids. Germline loops: CDR1 MDHEN, CDR2 SYDVKM. CDR3 in DNA: TGTGCCAGCACTCAAAGCGGGGGCGGCGGCTACACCTTC. Its translation is CASTQSGGGGYTF.

The rearrangement uses TRBV7-8 and TRBJ2-1, with TRBD1 as a possible D gene (6 bases). Trimming removed 2 bases from V and 4 bases from J, with 9 bases in between. Germline V lookup: CDR1 SGHVS, CDR2 FQNEAQ. CDR3 length equals 14 residues. The CDR3 region is CASSLWTEYNEQFF. The CDR3 nucleotides read TGTGCCAGCAGCTTATGGACAGAATACAATGAGCAGTTCTTC.

In DNA form, the CDR3 reads TGTGCCAGCAGCCCTGGACAGGGAATTGGCTACACCTTC. Its translation: CASSPGQGIGYTF. The chain couples TRBV28 to TRBJ1-2, with 8 bases matching TRBD1. V trimming: 6 bases; J trimming: 7 bases; junction bases outside the gene matches: 7. CDR3 length equals 13 residues. CDR1 MDHEN and CDR2 SYDVKM come from the germline V gene.

This clone was detected only once. The chain uses TRBV10-3 and TRBJ2-7, with TRBD1 matching 8 bases. Germline values: CDR1 ENHRY, CDR2 SYGVKD. The CDR3 totals 11 residues. CDR3 nucleotide sequence: TGTGCTGCGCAGGGGGCGAACGAGCAGTACTTC. Protein: CAAQGANEQYF.

The chain recombines TRBV10-3 with TRBJ2-7; 13 nucleotides match TRBD2. This CDR3 has 16 amino acids. Germline V gene data show CDR1 as ENHRY and CDR2 as SYGVKD. With 3 bases clipped from V and 0 bases from J, the junction kept 2 bases outside the gene matches. The CDR3 DNA reads as TGTGCCATCAGTGAAGGGACTAGCGGGACCTCCTACGAGCAGTACTTC. The encoded protein is CAISEGTSGTSYEQYF.

The V gene is TRBV18, the J gene TRBJ2-7; TRBD1 aligns across 8 bases. The germline CDR1 and CDR2 sequences are KGHSH and LQKENI. This CDR3 is 16 amino acids long. V was pared by 3 bases and J by 5 bases, with 12 bases of the junction left unmatched. The CDR3 loop reads CASSPLDRVSSNEQYF. Written as DNA, the CDR3 is TGTGCCAGCTCACCCCTGGACAGGGTCTCATCCAACGAGCAGTACTTC.

The CDR3: CASSDTGTEQFF. CDR3 nucleotide sequence: TGCGCCAGCAGCGATACAGGGACTGAGCAGTTCTTC. V and J are TRBV5-1 and TRBJ2-1, with D possibly being TRBD1 (6 bases). The CDR3 runs 12 residues. The germline V gene encodes CDR1 SGHRS and CDR2 YFSETQ. The V gene lost 4 bases and the J gene lost 9 bases, with 11 bases spanning the gap.

The chain has TRBV7-2 and TRBJ1-2; D gene ambiguous. This CDR3 has 15 amino acids. Germline V gene data show CDR1 as SGHTA and CDR2 as FQGNSA. The V and J ends lost 3 bases and 4 bases respectively, with 15 bases between them. CDR3 DNA sequence: TGTGCCAGCAGCTTCGATGCTGAGTCGTTCTATGGCTACACCTTC. Encoded protein: CASSFDAESFYGYTF.

The rearrangement joins TRBV10-1 to TRBJ2-7; D possibly corresponds to TRBD2 (6 bases). Germline values: CDR1 WNHNN, CDR2 SYGVQD (reference sequence). The CDR3 consists of 13 residues. Trimming removed 9 bases at V and 7 bases at J, with 19 bases between. The CDR3 reads CARPGLRGWEQYF. CDR3 DNA sequence: TGCGCCAGACCGGGACTCCGAGGTTGGGAGCAGTACTTC.

The CDR3 region is CASSPRVAGVTDTQYF. The CDR3 coding sequence is TGTGCCAGCTCACCAAGGGTAGCGGGAGTAACAGATACGCAGTATTTT. This chain joins TRBV18 and TRBJ2-3; 9 bases are shared with TRBD2. Germline V gene lookup returns CDR1 KGHSH and CDR2 LQKENI. CDR3 length: 16 amino acids. V lost 2 bases and J lost 3; bases outside the gene matches: 6.

The CDR3 bases are TGTGCCAGTAGTATGGACAGGGGAAATACGCAGTATTTT. This translates into CASSMDRGNTQYF. The chain employs TRBV19 and TRBJ2-3; 9 bases are a match to TRBD1. This CDR3 is 13 amino acids long. Germline lookup yields CDR1 LNHDA and CDR2 SQIVND (reference sequence). J lost 7 bases, V lost 3 bases, and 2 bases had no gene match.

The rearrangement uses TRBV7-3 and TRBJ2-5, with TRBD1 as a possible D gene (6 bases). The V end was cut by 4 bases, the J end by 5 bases, with 14 bases between. The CDR3 runs to 14 residues. The V gene's germline CDR1 is SGHTA and CDR2 FQGTGA. CDR3: CASSSTGTGETQYF. DNA for the CDR3: TGTGCCAGCAGCTCGACAGGAACGGGGGAGACCCAGTACTTC.

The chain joins TRBV28 to TRBJ1-1, with no clear D. The V and J ends lost 2 bases and 1 base respectively, with 8 bases between them. The CDR3 loop spans 14 amino acids. The germline V gene has CDR1 MDHEN and CDR2 SYDVKM. The CDR3 DNA follows: TGTGCCAGCAGTTTAATTCCGGGGAACACTGAAGCTTTCTTT. Protein product: CASSLIPGNTEAFF.

The chain recombines TRBV19 with TRBJ2-4; D is unresolved. Germline lookup yields CDR1 LNHDA and CDR2 SQIVND (reference sequence). V was shortened by 4 bases and J by 8 bases, with 9 bases between the two germline ends. The CDR3 covers 12 residues. In DNA form, the CDR3 reads TGTGCCAGTAGTACCTCCGGTCACATTCAGTACTTC. This sequence encodes CASSTSGHIQYF.

This clone appeared a few times. This sequence joins TRBV7-3 and TRBJ1-1; TRBD1 aligns across 7 bases. The V gene's germline CDR1 is SGHTA and CDR2 FQGTGA. V trimming: 6 bases; J trimming: 5 bases; junction bases outside the gene matches: 6. The CDR3 loop spans 13 amino acids. The CDR3: CASSTGAQTEAFF. Here the CDR3 DNA reads TGTGCCAGCAGTACAGGGGCGCAGACTGAAGCTTTCTTT.